This TCR beta chain was sequenced during a study of T cell changes during pregnancy in multiple sclerosis. The CDR3 is 16 residues long. The V end lost 5 bases, the J end lost 5 bases, and 22 bases lay between the germline ends. The germline V gene has CDR1 MGHRA and CDR2 YSYEKL. Only in-frame clones appear in the TCRdb table, and some are missing; sequencing was by immunoSEQ multiplex PCR. The sample lists tens of thousands of clones, roughly 93% seen once, with 2.5% in the top ten. This sequence joins TRBV4-1 and TRBJ2-7, with D possibly matching TRBD1 (7 bases). The receptor was derived from a female donor with multiple sclerosis, enrolled in a pregnancy study. Sequencing was performed on peripheral blood, taken in the second trimester of pregnancy. In DNA form, the CDR3 reads TGCGCCAGCAGCAACTGGGTGGGCCAGGGGGGCGACGAGCAGTACTTC. Amino acids: CASSNWVGQGGDEQYF.